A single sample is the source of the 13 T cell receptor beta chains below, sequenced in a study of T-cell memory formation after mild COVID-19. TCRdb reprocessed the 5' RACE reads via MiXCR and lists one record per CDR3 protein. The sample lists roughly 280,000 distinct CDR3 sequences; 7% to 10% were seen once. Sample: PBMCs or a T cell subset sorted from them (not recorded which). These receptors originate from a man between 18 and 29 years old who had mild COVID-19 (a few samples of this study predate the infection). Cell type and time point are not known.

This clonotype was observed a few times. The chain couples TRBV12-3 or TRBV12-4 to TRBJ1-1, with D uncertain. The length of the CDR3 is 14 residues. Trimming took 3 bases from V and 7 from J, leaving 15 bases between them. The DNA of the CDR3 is TGTGCCAGCAGTTTTAGATGGGCCGGTGATGAAGCTTTCTTT. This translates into CASSFRWAGDEAFF.

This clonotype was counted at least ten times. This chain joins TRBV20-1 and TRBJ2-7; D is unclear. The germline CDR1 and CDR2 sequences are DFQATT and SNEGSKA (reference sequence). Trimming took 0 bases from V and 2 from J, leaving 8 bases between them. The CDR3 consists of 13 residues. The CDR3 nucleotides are TGCAGTGCTAGAGATCGGGCAACCTACGAGCAGTACTTC. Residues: CSARDRATYEQYF.

The CDR3 DNA is TGTGCCAGCAGCTTGCCTAGCGGCTACGAGCAGTACTTC. Its protein is CASSLPSGYEQYF. This chain links TRBV5-4 with TRBJ2-7; 7 bases fit TRBD2. Germline assignment: CDR1 SGHNT and CDR2 YYREEE (reference sequence). The CDR3 runs 13 residues. V lost 1 base, J lost 3 bases, and 1 base stayed unmatched.

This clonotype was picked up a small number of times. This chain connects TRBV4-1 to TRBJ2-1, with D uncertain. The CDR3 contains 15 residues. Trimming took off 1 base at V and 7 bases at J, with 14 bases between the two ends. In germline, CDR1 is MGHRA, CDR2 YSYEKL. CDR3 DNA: TGCGCCAGCAGCCAAGCTCGCTCCTGGGGTAATGAGCAGTTCTTC. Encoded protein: CASSQARSWGNEQFF.

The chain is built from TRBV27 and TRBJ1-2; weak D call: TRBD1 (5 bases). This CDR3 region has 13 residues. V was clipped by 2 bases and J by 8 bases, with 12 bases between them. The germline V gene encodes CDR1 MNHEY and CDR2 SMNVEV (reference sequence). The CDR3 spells CASSLGGERGYTF. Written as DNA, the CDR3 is TGTGCCAGCAGTTTAGGAGGGGAGAGAGGCTACACCTTC.

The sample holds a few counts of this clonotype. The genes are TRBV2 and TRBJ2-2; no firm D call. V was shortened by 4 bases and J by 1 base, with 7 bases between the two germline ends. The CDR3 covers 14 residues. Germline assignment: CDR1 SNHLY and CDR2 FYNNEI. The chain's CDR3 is CASSVLRNTGELFF. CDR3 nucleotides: TGTGCCAGCAGTGTACTGAGGAACACCGGGGAGCTGTTTTTT.

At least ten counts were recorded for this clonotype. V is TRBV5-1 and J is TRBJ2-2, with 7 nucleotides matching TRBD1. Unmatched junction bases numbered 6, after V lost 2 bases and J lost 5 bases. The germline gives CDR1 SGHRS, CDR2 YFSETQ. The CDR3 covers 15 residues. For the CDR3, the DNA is TGCGCCAGCAGCTTCTGGACAGGTTTGACCGGGGAGCTGTTTTTT. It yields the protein CASSFWTGLTGELFF.

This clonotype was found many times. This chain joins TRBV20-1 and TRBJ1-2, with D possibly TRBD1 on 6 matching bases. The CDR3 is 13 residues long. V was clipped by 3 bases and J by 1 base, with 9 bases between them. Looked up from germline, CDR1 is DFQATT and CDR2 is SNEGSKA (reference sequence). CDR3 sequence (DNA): TGCAGTGCTAGGCACAGGGATAACTATGGCTACACCTTC. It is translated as CSARHRDNYGYTF.

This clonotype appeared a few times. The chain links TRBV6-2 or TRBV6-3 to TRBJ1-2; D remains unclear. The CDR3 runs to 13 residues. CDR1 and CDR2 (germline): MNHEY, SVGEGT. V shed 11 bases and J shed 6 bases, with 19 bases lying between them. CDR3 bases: TGTGCCTGTGGCGAGGACCTAAAGGATGGCTACACCTTC. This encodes CACGEDLKDGYTF.

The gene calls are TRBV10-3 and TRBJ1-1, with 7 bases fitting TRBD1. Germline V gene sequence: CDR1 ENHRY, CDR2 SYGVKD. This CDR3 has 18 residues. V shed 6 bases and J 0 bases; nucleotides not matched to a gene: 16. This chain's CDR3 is CAIRSYLRAGGMNTEAFF. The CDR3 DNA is TGTGCCATCAGGTCGTATCTTAGGGCAGGGGGTATGAACACTGAAGCTTTCTTT.

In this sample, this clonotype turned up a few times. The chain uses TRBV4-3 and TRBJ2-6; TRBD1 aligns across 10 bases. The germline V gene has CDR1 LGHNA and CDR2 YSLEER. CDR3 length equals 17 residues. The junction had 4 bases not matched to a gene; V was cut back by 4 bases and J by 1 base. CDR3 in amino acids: CASSRQGAYSGANVLTF. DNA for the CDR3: TGCGCCAGCAGCCGACAGGGGGCGTATTCTGGGGCCAACGTCCTGACTTTC.

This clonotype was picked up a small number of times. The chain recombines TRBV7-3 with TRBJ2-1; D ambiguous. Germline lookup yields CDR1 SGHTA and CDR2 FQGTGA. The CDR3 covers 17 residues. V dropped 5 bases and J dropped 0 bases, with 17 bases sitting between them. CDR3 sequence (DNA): TGTGCCAGCAGCCCCGCTTTGGGCGGAAGCTCCTACAATGAGCAGTTCTTC. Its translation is CASSPALGGSSYNEQFF.

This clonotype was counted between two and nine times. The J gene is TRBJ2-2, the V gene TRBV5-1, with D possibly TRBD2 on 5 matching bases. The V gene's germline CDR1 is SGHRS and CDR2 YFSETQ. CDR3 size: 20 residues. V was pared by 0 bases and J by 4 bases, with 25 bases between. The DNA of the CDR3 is TGCGCCAGCAGCTTGGCTAGAGTATCTGACTCCGGAGGTGGCACCGGGGAGCTGTTTTTT. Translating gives CASSLARVSDSGGGTGELFF. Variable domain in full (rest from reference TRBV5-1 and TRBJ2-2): KAGVTQTPRYLIKTRGQQVTLSCSPISGHRSVSWYQQTPGQGLQFLFEYFSETQRNKGNFPGRFSGRQFSNSRSEMNVSTLELGDSALYLCASSLARVSDSGGGTGELFFGEGSRLTVL.